Sequencing of this T cell receptor (beta chain) was carried out in a study of blood T cell repertoires in COVID-19. Study details: Donors in the United States, Italy and Spain gave samples during acute or convalescent COVID-19. PBMCs, B-cell-depleted T cells, or T cells provided the cDNA or gDNA that made up the material.

CDR1 is SEHNR and CDR2 is FQNEAQ in the germline V gene (reference sequence). The CDR3 spans 17 residues. Losses at the gene ends were 3 bases for V and 3 bases for J; bases not matched to a gene: 8. In the authors' methods: Nucleated cell number was recorded as an estimate derived from reference gene primer amplification. Sequenced by immunoSEQ multiplex PCR; TCRdb stores in-frame clones only, minus some. That table is the source of V, J and clone size, and D and trimming were worked out from the DNA. Here the sample spans more than 110,000 clones, 84% being singletons. The V gene is TRBV7-9, the J gene TRBJ2-6; 7 bases line up with TRBD2. The receptor's source is a human donor in a cohort sampled during active COVID-19. Sequenced input: peripheral blood. The CDR3 region has the DNA TGTGCCAGCAGCTTGAGCGGGATAAGACGTGGGGCCAACGTCCTGACTTTC. Its protein product is CASSLSGIRRGANVLTF. The whole variable domain, remainder taken from reference TRBV7-9 and TRBJ2-6, is DTGVSQNPRHKITKRGQNVTFRCDPISEHNRLYWYRQTLGQGPEFLTYFQNEAQLEKSRLLSDRFSAERPKGSFSTLEIQRTEQGDSAMYLCASSLSGIRRGANVLTFGAGSRLTVL.